Listed here is a single TCR beta chain. This sample is drawn from a study of blood T cell repertoires in COVID-19. Study information: Collection of acute and convalescent COVID-19 samples took place in the United States, Italy and Spain.

As originally analysed: Using reference gene primer amplification, nucleated cell counts were estimated. Data came from immunoSEQ multiplex PCR; TCRdb stores just in-frame clones and leaves some out. Clone size and the V and J calls come from that table; the DNA yielded D and trimming. The sample holds tens of thousands of clones, approximately 86% seen once. The ends were cut back, 2 bases at V and 6 bases at J, with 8 bases in the middle. The CDR3 length is 13 residues. The source is a man aged 50-60 years in a cohort sampled during active COVID-19. The sequencing sample was made of peripheral blood. The V call is TRBV12-3 or TRBV12-4, the J call TRBJ1-5; D is ambiguous. Written as DNA, the CDR3 is TGTGCCAGCAGTTTATACGGGTTTCAGCCCCAGCATTTT. Translating gives CASSLYGFQPQHF.